This TCR beta chain was sequenced for a study of T cell responses to AZD1222 COVID-19 vaccine. This clone came up once. The J segment lost 5 bases and the V segment lost 2 bases, leaving 8 bases of the junction unmatched. Germline-derived CDR1 and CDR2 are KGHSH and LQKENI. There are 17 residues in the CDR3. TCRdb's copy holds only in-frame clones and misses some; the assay was immunoSEQ multiplex PCR. The top ten hold over 3% of the sample, which has 140,000 to 150,000 clones, roughly 92% seen once. The source of this sequence is an adult in good health. The specimen comprised peripheral blood, sampled on day 0 of AZD1222 vaccination. This chain connects TRBV18 to TRBJ2-1, with 11 bases that match TRBD2. CDR3 bases: TGTGCCAGCTCACCAAGGCCAGGGACTAGCGGCCACAATGAGCAGTTCTTC. It encodes CASSPRPGTSGHNEQFF.